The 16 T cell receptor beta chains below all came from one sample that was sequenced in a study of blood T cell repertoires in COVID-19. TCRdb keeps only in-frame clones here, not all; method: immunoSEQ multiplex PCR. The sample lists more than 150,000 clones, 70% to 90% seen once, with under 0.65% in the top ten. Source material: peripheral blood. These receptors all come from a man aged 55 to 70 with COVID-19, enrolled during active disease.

This CDR3 is CASSLAQGWIYGYTF. The CDR3 nucleotides are TGTGCCAGCAGCTTAGCACAGGGGTGGATCTATGGCTACACCTTC. V is TRBV7-2 and J is TRBJ1-2; 7 bases map to TRBD1. This CDR3 has 15 amino acids. Trimming cost V 0 bases and J 4 bases; bases outside gene matches: 5. In germline, CDR1 is SGHTA, CDR2 FQGNSA.

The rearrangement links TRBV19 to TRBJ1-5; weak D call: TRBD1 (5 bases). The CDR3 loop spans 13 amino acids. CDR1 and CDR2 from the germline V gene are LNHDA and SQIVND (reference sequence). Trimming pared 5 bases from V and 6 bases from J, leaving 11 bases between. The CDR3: CASSFGGTQPQHF. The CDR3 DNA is TGTGCCAGTAGTTTCGGGGGAACTCAGCCCCAGCATTTT.

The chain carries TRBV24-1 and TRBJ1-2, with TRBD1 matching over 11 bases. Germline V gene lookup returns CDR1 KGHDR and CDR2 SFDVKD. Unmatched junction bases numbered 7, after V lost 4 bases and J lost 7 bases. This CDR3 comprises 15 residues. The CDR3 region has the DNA TGTGCCACCAGTGACGGGGACAGGGGGAAGTCTGGCTACACCTTC. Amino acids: CATSDGDRGKSGYTF.

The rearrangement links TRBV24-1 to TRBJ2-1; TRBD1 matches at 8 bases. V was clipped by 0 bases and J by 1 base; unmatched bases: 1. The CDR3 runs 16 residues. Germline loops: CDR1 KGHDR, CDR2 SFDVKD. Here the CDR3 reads CATSDLTGGSYNEQFF. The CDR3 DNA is TGTGCCACCAGTGATTTGACAGGGGGTTCCTACAATGAGCAGTTCTTC.

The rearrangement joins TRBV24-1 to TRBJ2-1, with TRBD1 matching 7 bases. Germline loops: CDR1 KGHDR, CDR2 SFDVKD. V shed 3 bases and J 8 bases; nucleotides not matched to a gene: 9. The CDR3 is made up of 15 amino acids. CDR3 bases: TGTGCCACCAGTGATCCCATTGACAGGGTAGATGAGCAGTTCTTC. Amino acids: CATSDPIDRVDEQFF.

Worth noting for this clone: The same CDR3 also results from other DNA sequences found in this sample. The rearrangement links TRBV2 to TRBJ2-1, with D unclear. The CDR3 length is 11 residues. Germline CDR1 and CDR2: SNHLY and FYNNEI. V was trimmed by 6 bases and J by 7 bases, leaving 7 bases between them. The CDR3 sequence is CASSPQNEQFF. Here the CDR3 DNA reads TGTGCCAGCAGCCCGCAGAATGAGCAGTTCTTC.

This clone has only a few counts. The CDR3 region is CASSPRGLGSTEAFF. The CDR3, as DNA: TGTGCCAGCAGCCCAAGGGGGCTTGGGAGCACTGAAGCTTTCTTT. This chain joins TRBV11-2 and TRBJ1-1; TRBD1 matches 7 bases. This CDR3 spans 15 amino acids. Germline CDR1 is SGHAT and CDR2 is FQNNGV. V shed 5 bases and J 4 bases; nucleotides not matched to a gene: 10.

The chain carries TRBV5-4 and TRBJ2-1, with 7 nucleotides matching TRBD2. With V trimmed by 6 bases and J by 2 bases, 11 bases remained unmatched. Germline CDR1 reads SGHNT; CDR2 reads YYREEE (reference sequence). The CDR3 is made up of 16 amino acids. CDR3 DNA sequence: TGTGCCAGCACATTGGGGGGGGTGAGGGCCTACAATGAGCAGTTCTTC. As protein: CASTLGGVRAYNEQFF. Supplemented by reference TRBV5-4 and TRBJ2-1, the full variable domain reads ETGVTQSPTHLIKTRGQQVTLRCSSQSGHNTVSWYQQALGQGPQFIFQYYREEENGRGNFPPRFSGLQFPNYSSELNVNALELDDSALYLCASTLGGVRAYNEQFFGPGTRLTVL.

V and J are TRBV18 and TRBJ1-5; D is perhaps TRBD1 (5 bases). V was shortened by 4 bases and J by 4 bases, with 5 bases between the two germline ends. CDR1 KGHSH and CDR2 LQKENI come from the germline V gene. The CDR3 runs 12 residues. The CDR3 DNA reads TGTGCCAGCTCACAGGGGAATCAGCCCCAGCATTTT. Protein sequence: CASSQGNQPQHF.

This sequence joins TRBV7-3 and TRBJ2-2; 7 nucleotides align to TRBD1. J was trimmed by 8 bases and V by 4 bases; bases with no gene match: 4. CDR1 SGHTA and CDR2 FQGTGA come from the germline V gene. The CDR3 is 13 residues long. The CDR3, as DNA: TGTGCCAGCAGCTCTACAGGGGTTGGGGAGCTGTTTTTT. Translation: CASSSTGVGELFF.

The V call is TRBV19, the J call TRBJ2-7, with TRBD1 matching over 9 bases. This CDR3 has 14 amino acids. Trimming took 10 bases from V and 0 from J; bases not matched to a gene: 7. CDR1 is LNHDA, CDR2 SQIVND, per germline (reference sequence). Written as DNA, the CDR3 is TGTGCCACTAGAACGGACAGGGGCTCCTACGAGCAGTACTTC. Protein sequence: CATRTDRGSYEQYF. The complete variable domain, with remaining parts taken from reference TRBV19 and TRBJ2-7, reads DGGITQSPKYLFRKEGQNVTLSCEQNLNHDAMYWYRQDPGQGLRLIYYSQIVNDFQKGDIAEGYSVSREKKESFPLTVTSAQKNPTAFYLCATRTDRGSYEQYFGPGTRLTVT.

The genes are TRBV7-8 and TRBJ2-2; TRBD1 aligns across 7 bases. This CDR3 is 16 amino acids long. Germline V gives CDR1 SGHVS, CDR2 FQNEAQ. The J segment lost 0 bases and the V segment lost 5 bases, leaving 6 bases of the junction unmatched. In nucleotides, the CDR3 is TGTGCCAGCAGCGTTGGGACAGTCGCGAACACCGGGGAGCTGTTTTTT. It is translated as CASSVGTVANTGELFF.

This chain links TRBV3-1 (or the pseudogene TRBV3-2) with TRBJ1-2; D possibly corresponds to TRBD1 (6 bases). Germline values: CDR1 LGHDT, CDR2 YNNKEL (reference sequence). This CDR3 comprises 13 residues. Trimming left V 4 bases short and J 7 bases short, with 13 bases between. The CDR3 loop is CASSPRGGSGYTF. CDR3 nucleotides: TGTGCCAGCAGCCCTAGAGGGGGATCTGGCTACACCTTC.

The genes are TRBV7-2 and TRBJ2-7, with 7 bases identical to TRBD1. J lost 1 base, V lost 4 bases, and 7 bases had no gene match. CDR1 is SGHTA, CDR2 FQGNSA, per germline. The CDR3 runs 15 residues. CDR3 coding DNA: TGTGCCAGCAGCTCAAGGACAGGTTATTCCTACGAGCAGTACTTC. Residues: CASSSRTGYSYEQYF.

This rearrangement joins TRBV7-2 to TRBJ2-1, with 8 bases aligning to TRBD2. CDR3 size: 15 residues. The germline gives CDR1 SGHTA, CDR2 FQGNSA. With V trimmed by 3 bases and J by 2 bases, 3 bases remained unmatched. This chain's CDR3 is CASSFGGGTYNEQFF. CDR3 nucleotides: TGTGCCAGCAGCTTCGGGGGGGGCACCTACAATGAGCAGTTCTTC. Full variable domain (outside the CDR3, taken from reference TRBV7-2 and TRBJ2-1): GAGVSQSPSNKVTEKGKDVELRCDPISGHTALYWYRQSLGQGLEFLIYFQGNSAPDKSGLPSDRFSAERTGGSVSTLTIQRTQQEDSAVYLCASSFGGGTYNEQFFGPGTRLTVL.

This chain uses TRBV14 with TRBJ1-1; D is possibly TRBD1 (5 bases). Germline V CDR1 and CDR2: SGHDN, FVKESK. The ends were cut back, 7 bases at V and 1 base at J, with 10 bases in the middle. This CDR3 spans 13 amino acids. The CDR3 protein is CASTMGGNTEAFF. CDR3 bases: TGTGCCAGCACCATGGGGGGGAACACTGAAGCTTTCTTT.